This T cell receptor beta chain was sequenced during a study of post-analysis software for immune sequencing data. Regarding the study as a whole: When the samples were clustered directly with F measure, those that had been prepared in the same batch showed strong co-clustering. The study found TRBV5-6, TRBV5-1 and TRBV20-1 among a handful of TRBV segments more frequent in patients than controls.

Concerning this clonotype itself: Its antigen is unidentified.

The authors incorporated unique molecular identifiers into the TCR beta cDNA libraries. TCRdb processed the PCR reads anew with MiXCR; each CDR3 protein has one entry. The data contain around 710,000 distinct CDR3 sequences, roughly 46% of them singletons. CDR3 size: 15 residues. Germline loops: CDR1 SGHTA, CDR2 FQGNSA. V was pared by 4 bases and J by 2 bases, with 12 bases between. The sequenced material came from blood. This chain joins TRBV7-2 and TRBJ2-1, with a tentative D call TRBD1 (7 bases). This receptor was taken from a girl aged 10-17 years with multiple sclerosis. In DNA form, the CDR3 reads TGTGCCAGCAGCTCCCCAGGGGGGACCTACAATGAGCAGTTCTTC. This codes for CASSSPGGTYNEQFF.